This T cell receptor beta chain was identified during a study of beta chain features in type 1 diabetes (dated by TCRdb to between 2017 and 2018). Background on the whole study: Mean age, gender distribution, total cell number and subset yield were not different between patients and healthy donors. A total of 107,917,701 sorted cells were examined across all samples, and the number of cells per subset was strongly correlated with RNA yield. Regulatory and stem cell-like memory subsets were isolated from only 8 patients and about eight healthy donors, whereas naive and central memory subsets came from all 30 or so donors. The study compared the TCRB repertoires of sorted circulating CD4+ T cell subsets in recently diagnosed type 1 diabetes patients with those in matched healthy donors.

All of the isolated RNA was reverse transcribed with the High Capacity cDNA Reverse Transcription Kit, so expressed TCRB transcripts were sequenced. Deep immunoSEQ sequencing was performed on naive, central memory and regulatory T cell samples, with an average of roughly 3.5 million total reads per sample. Sorted cells were lysed in RLT buffer, and RNA was extracted using DNase-treated RNeasy Micro or Mini kits according to cell number. To prevent cross-contamination, every cell subset was processed on its own, while patient and healthy donor samples were processed together. The immunoSEQ multiplex PCR was used to amplify TCRB sequences from cDNA, generating 87-bp fragments that spanned the CDR3 region. Sequencing of the amplicons was done on the Illumina HiSeq platform. Turning to the authors' computational methods: PCR bias was corrected computationally using synthetic template baselines, and reads within Hamming distance 2 were collapsed, with unmergeable singletons discarded. By aligning reads against IMGT, V, D and J genes, CDR3 length, and insertions or deletions at six rearrangement sites were assigned. Clonotype counts were normalized to sorted cell number within each subset before computing true diversity and Gini coefficients with the tcR R package. The overlap coefficient, calculated on TCRB nucleotide sequences, was used to quantify repertoire sharing. Held by TCRdb, this immuneACCESS table contains in-frame sequences only and omits some clones. Under half of the omission traces to an unresolved V gene where checked; the cause of the rest is unknown. Clonal size and the V and J genes are those of that table, whereas D and trimming came from the DNA. Here the sample has 160,000 or so clones; over 8.5% occur a single time. The ten largest clonotypes hold roughly 2% of the sample.

Comment on this clone: Its target antigen remains unknown. No base-level quality is on record; no much larger clone is a single base apart.

Overall study results and their limits: Only small numbers of individuals were included in the HLA sub-analyses, which left unresolved whether HLA type had any influence on TCRB rearrangement. At VDJ recombination sites, patients with type 1 diabetes made fewer insertions and deleted more nucleotides, a pattern implying thymic rearrangement abnormalities. Naive, central memory and regulatory TCRB repertoires appeared more similar among patients than among healthy donors. Because cDNA was sequenced instead of genomic DNA, highly expressing activated cells could be over-represented, though the groups showed no difference in activation or CD3 levels. PCR may preferentially amplify shorter templates, but because patient and control samples were amplified and corrected together, any resulting skew would affect both groups equally. A moderate but significant shortening of TCRB CDR3 length was observed in type 1 diabetes patients in all four CD4+ subsets.

From each donor, a single peripheral blood sample of around 0.12 L on average was drawn into heparinised tubes. A BD FACSAria II was used to sort naive, central memory, regulatory and stem cell-like memory CD4+ T cells with a panel that included CD45RO, CCR7, CD25, CD127, CD95 and CD27. A purity above 95% was achieved for all sorted populations. PBMCs were isolated right away by Lymphoprep density gradient centrifugation and were stained directly, without culture. To minimize batch effects, samples were stained and sorted in pairs, one healthy donor with one patient per experiment. There are 16 amino acids in the CDR3, from cysteine to phenylalanine inclusive. The kept DNA is CDR3 alone, 48 bases in frame from the first base. Trimming accounts for 4 bases at V and 4 bases at J, while the number of junction bases matched to no gene is 10. CDR1 is given as SGHTA and CDR2 as FQGNSA, both from the germline V gene.

This chain is built from TRBV7-2 and TRBJ2-7, with 10 middle bases fitting TRBD1. This TCR came from a man aged 18 to 30 in good health. Sequenced sample: central memory CD4+ T cells from blood. The DNA reads as follows: TGTGCCAGCAGCTATACCGGGACAGGGGTCTCGTACGAGCAGTACTTC. This translates into CASSYTGTGVSYEQYF.